This passage covers 11 T cell receptor beta chains from one sample sequenced in a study of T cells expressing NK-cell markers. TCRdb reprocessed the 5' RACE reads; each CDR3 protein has one entry and no DNA is given. This table holds almost 450,000 distinct CDR3 sequences. What was sequenced was blood T cells: a sorted CD56 or NKG2C T cell subset, CD4+ or CD8+ T cells, or bulk PBMC T cells (not recorded which). The receptors derive from a woman between 18 and 70 years old in good health.

J is TRBJ2-3 and V is TRBV19; no DNA is available, so the TRBD2 call from TCRdb remains unchecked. Germline-derived CDR1 and CDR2 are LNHDA and SQIVND (reference sequence). This CDR3 is built from 14 residues. The CDR3: CASRAGGPADTQYF.

The chain uses TRBV25-1 and TRBJ1-5; TCRdb indicates TRBD1, and absent DNA this call remains unverified. Germline CDR1 reads MGHDK; CDR2 reads SYGVNS. CDR3 length: 14 residues. The CDR3: CASSDREFNQPQHF.

The chain couples TRBV29-1 to TRBJ1-6; TCRdb's D call, TRBD1, is unchecked because there is no DNA. Germline CDR1 reads SQVTM; CDR2 reads ANQGSEA. The length of the CDR3 is 14 residues. The CDR3 loop reads CSVWTGDYNSPLHF.

The V and J genes are TRBV20-1 and TRBJ2-3; the TCRdb D gene call, TRBD1, has no DNA to confirm it. Per the germline V gene, CDR1 is DFQATT and CDR2 is SNEGSKA (reference sequence). CDR3 length: 16 residues. The CDR3 sequence: CSARGQGAGGTDTQYF.

V gene TRBV3-1 combines with J gene TRBJ1-6; TCRdb returns TRBD1, unconfirmable since there is no DNA. CDR3 length equals 14 residues. Germline CDR1 LGHDT, CDR2 YNNKEL (reference sequence). CDR3: CASRYRDRYSPLHF.

The CDR3 is CSALAGSSNYGYTF. The rearrangement uses TRBV20-1 and TRBJ1-2. Germline V CDR1 and CDR2: DFQATT, SNEGSKA (reference sequence). The CDR3 covers 14 residues.

V is TRBV20-1 and J is TRBJ2-7. Germline values: CDR1 DFQATT, CDR2 SNEGSKA (reference sequence). This CDR3 has 11 residues. CDR3: CSAPEGDEQYF.

The chain joins TRBV6-5 to TRBJ2-7. Germline V gene data show CDR1 as MNHEY and CDR2 as SVGAGI. CDR3 length: 17 amino acids. The CDR3: CASSYTTSGKTSYEQYF.

The V call is TRBV5-5, the J call TRBJ1-4; TCRdb's D gene call, TRBD1, goes unchecked for lack of DNA. The CDR3 runs 16 residues. Germline V CDR1 and CDR2: SGHKS, YYEKEE (reference sequence). Here the CDR3 reads CASSPGWGRLNEKLFF.

This chain connects TRBV20-1 to TRBJ2-5; no DNA is available, so the TRBD2 call from TCRdb remains unchecked. This CDR3 is built from 16 residues. CDR1 DFQATT and CDR2 SNEGSKA come from the germline V gene (reference sequence). CDR3 sequence reads: CSVTRLAGARKLAQYF.

The chain couples TRBV29-1 to TRBJ2-2. The CDR3 runs 13 residues. From germline, CDR1 is SQVTM and CDR2 ANQGSEA. CDR3 region: CSVEYGNMGELFF.